Following are 10 T cell receptor beta chains from one sample sequenced in a study of blood T cell repertoires in COVID-19. Libraries were prepared by immunoSEQ multiplex PCR; TCRdb keeps only in-frame clonotypes and omits some of them. The sample yields about 150,000 clones, roughly 80% seen once. Sequencing was carried out using peripheral blood. The receptors come from a man aged 80 or over with acute or convalescent COVID-19.

This sequence joins TRBV7-8 and TRBJ1-3; 7 bases map to TRBD1. This CDR3 is built from 15 residues. Per the germline V gene, CDR1 is SGHVS and CDR2 is FQNEAQ. The trim removed 1 base at V and 5 bases at J, leaving 5 bases unmatched. The CDR3 DNA reads TGTGCCAGCAGCTTAGTTGGGACAGATCGAAACACCATATATTTT. Its translation is CASSLVGTDRNTIYF. Full variable domain (missing parts from reference TRBV7-8 and TRBJ1-3): GAGVSQSPRYKVAKRGQDVALRCDPISGHVSLFWYQQALGQGPEFLTYFQNEAQLDKSGLPSDRFFAERPEGSVSTLKIQRTQQEDSAVYLCASSLVGTDRNTIYFGEGSWLTVV.

This sequence joins TRBV2 and TRBJ2-1, with D possibly TRBD1 on 6 matching bases. The germline V gene has CDR1 SNHLY and CDR2 FYNNEI. The CDR3 extends over 12 amino acids. Trimming shortened V by 5 bases and J by 9 bases, and 11 bases separated the two germline ends. CDR3 DNA: TGTGCCAGCAGTCCACAGGGTACTGAGCAGTTCTTC. Amino acid sequence: CASSPQGTEQFF.

The V call is TRBV29-1, the J call TRBJ2-3; TRBD2 agrees at 13 bases. This CDR3 region has 15 residues. The germline V gene encodes CDR1 SQVTM and CDR2 ANQGSEA. Trimming at V came to 6 bases and at J to 4 bases, leaving 7 bases not matched to a gene. The CDR3 loop reads CSVERLAGGPDTQYF. The DNA for the CDR3 is TGCAGCGTGGAAAGACTAGCGGGGGGCCCAGATACGCAGTATTTT.

The chain uses TRBV4-1 and TRBJ1-4; D may be TRBD1 (5 bases). Looked up from germline, CDR1 is MGHRA and CDR2 is YSYEKL. The length of the CDR3 is 17 residues. V shed 0 bases and J shed 0 bases, with 11 bases lying between them. CDR3 DNA: TGCGCCAGCAGCCAAGATAGGACGACAGCAACTAATGAAAAACTGTTTTTT. This codes for CASSQDRTTATNEKLFF.

J is TRBJ2-5 and V is TRBV11-2; D possibly corresponds to TRBD1 (6 bases). Germline values: CDR1 SGHAT, CDR2 FQNNGV. V was pared by 0 bases and J by 1 base, with 18 bases between. There are 18 residues in the CDR3. The CDR3 DNA sequence: TGTGCCAGCAGCTTAGAAGGGGGTGGGGCCCCTGGCCAAGAGACCCAGTACTTC. Its protein product is CASSLEGGGAPGQETQYF.

This clone showed up just once. V is TRBV6-5 and J is TRBJ2-3; no clear D gene. Germline V lookup: CDR1 MNHEY, CDR2 SVGAGI. The CDR3 runs to 16 residues. With 0 bases removed from V and 0 bases from J, the gap between germline ends came to 10 bases. The CDR3 region is CASSYSGSLSTDTQYF. CDR3 coding DNA: TGTGCCAGCAGTTACTCGGGCAGCCTAAGCACAGATACGCAGTATTTT.

V gene TRBV19 combines with J gene TRBJ1-6, with D possibly TRBD1 on 5 matching bases. CDR3 length: 14 residues. V was cut by 5 bases and J by 7 bases, with 12 bases left in between. Germline assignment: CDR1 LNHDA and CDR2 SQIVND (reference sequence). This chain's CDR3 is CASSSQGDNSPLHF. CDR3 nucleotide sequence: TGTGCCAGTAGTTCGCAGGGCGACAATTCACCCCTCCACTTT.

The rearrangement joins TRBV4-3 to TRBJ1-4; 7 nucleotides line up with TRBD1. J was trimmed by 8 bases and V by 0 bases; bases with no gene match: 9. Germline V CDR1 and CDR2: LGHNA, YSLEER. The CDR3 is made up of 16 amino acids. The CDR3 nucleotides are TGCGCCAGCAGCCAAGATGGGGGACAGCGACCCGAAAAACTGTTTTTT. It yields the protein CASSQDGGQRPEKLFF.

The J gene is TRBJ1-5, the V gene TRBV6-1; perhaps TRBD1 as D (5 bases). This CDR3 spans 13 amino acids. CDR1 MNHNS and CDR2 SASEGT come from the germline V gene. V shed 3 bases and J shed 7 bases, with 10 bases lying between them. The CDR3 nucleotides read TGTGCCAGCAGTGACAGGGATACACAGCCCCAGCATTTT. Its translation is CASSDRDTQPQHF.

This chain joins TRBV4-1 and TRBJ1-2; 9 nucleotides agree with TRBD1. V was pared by 3 bases and J by 1 base, with 9 bases of the junction left unmatched. This CDR3 has 17 residues. Germline V gene lookup returns CDR1 MGHRA and CDR2 YSYEKL. The CDR3 nucleotides read TGCGCCAGCAGCCATGGGGGACAGGGTGCGCTTAACTATGGCTACACCTTC. Translated, it gives CASSHGGQGALNYGYTF.